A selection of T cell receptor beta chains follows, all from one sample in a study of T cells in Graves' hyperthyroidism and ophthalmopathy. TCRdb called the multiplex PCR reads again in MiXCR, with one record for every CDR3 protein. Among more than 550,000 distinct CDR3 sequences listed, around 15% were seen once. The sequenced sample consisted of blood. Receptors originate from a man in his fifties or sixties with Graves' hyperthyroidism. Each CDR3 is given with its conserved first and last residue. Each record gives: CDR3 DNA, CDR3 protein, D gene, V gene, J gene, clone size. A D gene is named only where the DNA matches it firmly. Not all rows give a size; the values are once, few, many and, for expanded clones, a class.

CDR3nt: TGTGCCAGTAGTATGATGGGGCCCCAGCCCCAGCATTTT; CDR3aa: CASSMMGPQPQHF; d_gene: .; v_gene: TRBV19; j_gene: TRBJ1-5; abundance: .
CDR3nt: TGCAGCGTCTACCCCTTGGGGGGCGGAAACATTCAGTACTTC; CDR3aa: CSVYPLGGGNIQYF; d_gene: .; v_gene: TRBV29-1; j_gene: TRBJ2-4; abundance: few
CDR3nt: TGTGCCAGCAGAGACCTACAGGGGGAGGAGACCCAGTACTTC; CDR3aa: CASRDLQGEETQYF; d_gene: TRBD1; v_gene: TRBV6-1; j_gene: TRBJ2-5; abundance: many
CDR3nt: TGTGCCAGCAGGAGTGGACTAGCGGGAGTTGCAGAGACCCAGTACTTC; CDR3aa: CASRSGLAGVAETQYF; d_gene: TRBD2; v_gene: TRBV6-1; j_gene: TRBJ2-5; abundance: few
CDR3nt: TGCGCCAGCAGGGTGACGACCCAGTACTTC; CDR3aa: CASRVTTQYF; d_gene: .; v_gene: TRBV5-1; j_gene: TRBJ2-5; abundance: few
CDR3nt: TGTGCCAGCAGCTTAGGACTAGATGGCTACACCTTC; CDR3aa: CASSLGLDGYTF; d_gene: .; v_gene: TRBV7-9; j_gene: TRBJ1-2; abundance: many
CDR3nt: TGTGCCAGCACCTTCATCCCGGGTCGACAAAGCTCCTACAATGAGCAGTTCTTC; CDR3aa: CASTFIPGRQSSYNEQFF; d_gene: .; v_gene: TRBV6-2/TRBV6-3; j_gene: TRBJ2-1; abundance: many
CDR3nt: TGTGCCAGCAGTTTTCAGACTAGCGGGGGCCTCCCCTACGAGCAGTACTTC; CDR3aa: CASSFQTSGGLPYEQYF; d_gene: TRBD2; v_gene: TRBV6-9; j_gene: TRBJ2-7; abundance: .
CDR3nt: TGTGCCAGCAGTTTAGGTCCGTGGAACACTGAAGCTTTCTTT; CDR3aa: CASSLGPWNTEAFF; d_gene: .; v_gene: TRBV28; j_gene: TRBJ1-1; abundance: few
CDR3nt: TGTGCCAGCAGCCTCAAGGGGGCAGTTTGGAACACTGAAGCTTTCTTT; CDR3aa: CASSLKGAVWNTEAFF; d_gene: TRBD1; v_gene: TRBV3-1; j_gene: TRBJ1-1; abundance: few
CDR3nt: TGTGCCAGCAGCTTACTTCCCCTGGGTGGCTACACCTTC; CDR3aa: CASSLLPLGGYTF; d_gene: .; v_gene: TRBV7-2; j_gene: TRBJ1-2; abundance: .
CDR3nt: TGTGCCTGGAGTTTATGGCTAGCGGGGGACAATGAGCAGTTCTTC; CDR3aa: CAWSLWLAGDNEQFF; d_gene: TRBD2; v_gene: TRBV30; j_gene: TRBJ2-1; abundance: .
CDR3nt: TGCGCCAGCAGCCCGCCTAGCGGGAGGGCCGGAGATACGCAGTATTTT; CDR3aa: CASSPPSGRAGDTQYF; d_gene: TRBD2; v_gene: TRBV5-1; j_gene: TRBJ2-3; abundance: many
CDR3nt: TGTGCCAGCAGAGCCCAAACGCCGGGACAGGGGTCCTACAATGAGCAGTTCTTC; CDR3aa: CASRAQTPGQGSYNEQFF; d_gene: TRBD1; v_gene: TRBV12-3/TRBV12-4; j_gene: TRBJ2-1; abundance: many
CDR3nt: TGTGCTAGTGGTTCCCCCGTGGCCCCCTACGAGCAGTACTTC; CDR3aa: CASGSPVAPYEQYF; d_gene: .; v_gene: TRBV12-5; j_gene: TRBJ2-7; abundance: .
CDR3nt: TGTGCCAGCAGATTAAACGTGGGGGATACGCAGTATTTT; CDR3aa: CASRLNVGDTQYF; d_gene: .; v_gene: TRBV7-2; j_gene: TRBJ2-3; abundance: few
CDR3nt: TGCGCCAGCAGCTTGGCCGGACAGGGGGATGGCTACACCTTC; CDR3aa: CASSLAGQGDGYTF; d_gene: TRBD1; v_gene: TRBV5-1; j_gene: TRBJ1-2; abundance: .
CDR3nt: TGTGCCAGCAGCTCACCTACAGGGGCCGAGACCCAGTACTTC; CDR3aa: CASSSPTGAETQYF; d_gene: TRBD1; v_gene: TRBV11-2; j_gene: TRBJ2-5; abundance: few
CDR3nt: TGTGCCAGCAGCTTGCAGGGATTGGAAGCTTTCTTT; CDR3aa: CASSLQGLEAFF; d_gene: .; v_gene: TRBV11-2; j_gene: TRBJ1-1; abundance: many
CDR3nt: TGTGCCATCAGTGGGCGGCCAGAGACCCAGTACTTC; CDR3aa: CAISGRPETQYF; d_gene: .; v_gene: TRBV10-3; j_gene: TRBJ2-5; abundance: many
CDR3nt: TGCGCCAGCAGCTTAACAATCAATCAGCCCCAGCATTTT; CDR3aa: CASSLTINQPQHF; d_gene: .; v_gene: TRBV5-1; j_gene: TRBJ1-5; abundance: many
CDR3nt: TGTGCCAGCAGCCAAGTGGTCTCCCTGCCTTACGAGCAGTACTTC; CDR3aa: CASSQVVSLPYEQYF; d_gene: .; v_gene: TRBV11-2; j_gene: TRBJ2-7; abundance: many
CDR3nt: TGTGCCAGCAGCTTGGGACTAGCGGGAGGGTGGAACGAGCAGTACTTC; CDR3aa: CASSLGLAGGWNEQYF; d_gene: TRBD2; v_gene: TRBV12-3/TRBV12-4; j_gene: TRBJ2-7; abundance: .
CDR3nt: TGCGCCAGCAGCTTGTCTTTGGGACTAGCGGGAGATGGCACAGATACGCAGTATTTT; CDR3aa: CASSLSLGLAGDGTDTQYF; d_gene: TRBD2; v_gene: TRBV5-1; j_gene: TRBJ2-3; abundance: few
CDR3nt: TGTGCCAGCAGCGTAGTCGGTGAGACGGGGGATGAGCAGTTCTTC; CDR3aa: CASSVVGETGDEQFF; d_gene: .; v_gene: TRBV9; j_gene: TRBJ2-1; abundance: few
CDR3nt: TGTGCCAGTAGAGGGGTGACAGGGTGGAATCAGCCCCAGCATTTT; CDR3aa: CASRGVTGWNQPQHF; d_gene: TRBD1; v_gene: TRBV19; j_gene: TRBJ1-5; abundance: few
CDR3nt: TGTGCCAGCAGCGATCGACACACAACTAATGAAAAACTGTTTTTT; CDR3aa: CASSDRHTTNEKLFF; d_gene: .; v_gene: TRBV9; j_gene: TRBJ1-4; abundance: .